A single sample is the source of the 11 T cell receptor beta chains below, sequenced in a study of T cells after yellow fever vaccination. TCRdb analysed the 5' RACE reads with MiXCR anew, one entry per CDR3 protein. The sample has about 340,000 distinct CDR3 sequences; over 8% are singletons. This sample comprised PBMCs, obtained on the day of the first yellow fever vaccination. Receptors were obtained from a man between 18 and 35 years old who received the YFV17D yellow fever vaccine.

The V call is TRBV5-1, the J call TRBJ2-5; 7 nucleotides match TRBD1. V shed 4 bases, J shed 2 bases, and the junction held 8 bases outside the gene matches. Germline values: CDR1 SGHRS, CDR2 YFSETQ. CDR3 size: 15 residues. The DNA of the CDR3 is TGCGCCAGCAGCGAACCAGGGGGAATACAAGAGACCCAGTACTTC. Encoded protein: CASSEPGGIQETQYF.

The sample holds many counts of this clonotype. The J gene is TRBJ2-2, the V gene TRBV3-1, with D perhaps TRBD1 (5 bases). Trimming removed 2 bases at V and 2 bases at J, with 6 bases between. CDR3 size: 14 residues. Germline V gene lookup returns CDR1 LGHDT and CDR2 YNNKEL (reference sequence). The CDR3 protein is CASSQQGNTGELFF. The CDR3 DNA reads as TGTGCCAGCAGCCAACAGGGAAACACCGGGGAGCTGTTTTTT.

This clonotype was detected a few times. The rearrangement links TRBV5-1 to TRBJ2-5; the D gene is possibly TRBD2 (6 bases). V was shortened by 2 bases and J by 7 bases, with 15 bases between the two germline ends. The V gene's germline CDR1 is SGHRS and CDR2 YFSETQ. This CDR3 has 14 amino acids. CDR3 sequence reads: CASSFGAREATQYF. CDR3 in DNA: TGCGCCAGCAGCTTTGGGGCCAGGGAGGCGACCCAGTACTTC.

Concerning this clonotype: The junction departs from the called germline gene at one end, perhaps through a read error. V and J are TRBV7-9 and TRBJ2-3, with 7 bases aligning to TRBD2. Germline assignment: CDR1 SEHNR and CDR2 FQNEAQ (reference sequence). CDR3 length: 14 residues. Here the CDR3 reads CTSSLSGAPDTQYF. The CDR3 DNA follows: TGTACCAGCAGCTTGAGCGGGGCTCCAGATACGCAGTATTTT.

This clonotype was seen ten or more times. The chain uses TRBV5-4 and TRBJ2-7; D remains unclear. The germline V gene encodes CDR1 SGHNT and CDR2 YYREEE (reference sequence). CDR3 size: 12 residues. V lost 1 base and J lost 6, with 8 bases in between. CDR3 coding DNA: TGTGCCAGCAGCTTGATAGGAACCGAGCAGTACTTC. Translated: CASSLIGTEQYF. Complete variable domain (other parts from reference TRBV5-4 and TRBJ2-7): ETGVTQSPTHLIKTRGQQVTLRCSSQSGHNTVSWYQQALGQGPQFIFQYYREEENGRGNFPPRFSGLQFPNYSSELNVNALELDDSALYLCASSLIGTEQYFGPGTRLTVT.

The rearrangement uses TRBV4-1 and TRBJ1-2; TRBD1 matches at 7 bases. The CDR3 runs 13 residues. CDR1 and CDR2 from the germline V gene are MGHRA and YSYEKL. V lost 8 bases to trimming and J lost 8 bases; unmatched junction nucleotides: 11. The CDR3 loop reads CASSGYRGYGYTF. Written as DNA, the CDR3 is TGCGCCAGCTCAGGATACAGGGGATACGGCTACACCTTC.

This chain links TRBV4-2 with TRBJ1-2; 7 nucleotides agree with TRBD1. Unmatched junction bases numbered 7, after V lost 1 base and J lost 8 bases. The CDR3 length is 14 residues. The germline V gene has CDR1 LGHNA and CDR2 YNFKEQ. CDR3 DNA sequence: TGTGCCAGCAGCCAAGGCTCAGGGGGAATCGGCTACACCTTC. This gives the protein CASSQGSGGIGYTF.

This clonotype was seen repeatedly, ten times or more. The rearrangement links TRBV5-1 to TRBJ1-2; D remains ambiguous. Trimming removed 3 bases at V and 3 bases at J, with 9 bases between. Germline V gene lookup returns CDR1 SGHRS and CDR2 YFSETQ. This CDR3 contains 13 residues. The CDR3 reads CASSSDGDYGYTF. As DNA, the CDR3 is TGCGCCAGCAGCTCTGACGGGGACTATGGCTACACCTTC.

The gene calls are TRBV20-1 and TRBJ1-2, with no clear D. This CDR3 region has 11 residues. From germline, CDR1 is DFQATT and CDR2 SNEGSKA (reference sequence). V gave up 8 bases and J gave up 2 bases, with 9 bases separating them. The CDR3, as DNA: TGCAGTTTAGCGCCAAACTATGGCTACACCTTC. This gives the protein CSLAPNYGYTF.

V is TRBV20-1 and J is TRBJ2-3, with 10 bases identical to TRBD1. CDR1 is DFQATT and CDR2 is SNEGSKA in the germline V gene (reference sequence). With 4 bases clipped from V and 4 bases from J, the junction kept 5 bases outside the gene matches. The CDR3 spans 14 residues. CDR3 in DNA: TGCAGTGCTATGCCGGGACAGGGGCCAGATACGCAGTATTTT. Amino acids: CSAMPGQGPDTQYF.

CDR3 in amino acids: CASSLAPGLALYEQYF. DNA of the CDR3: TGTGCCAGCTCACTTGCGCCGGGACTAGCTCTGTACGAGCAGTACTTC. This rearrangement joins TRBV18 to TRBJ2-7; 9 bases match TRBD2. The trim removed 4 bases at V and 4 bases at J, leaving 11 bases unmatched. This CDR3 region has 16 residues. Per germline, CDR1 KGHSH and CDR2 LQKENI.